This entry lists 9 T cell receptor beta chains sequenced from one sample in a study of cytomegalovirus exposure and HLA in healthy donors. It was with 60 Vbeta and 13 Jbeta primers that the PCR ran. Clones were sequenced by immunoSEQ multiplex PCR, and TCRdb holds only the in-frame ones, with some missing. The sample includes approximately 120,000 clones. Sequenced sample: PBMCs. The receptors stem from a man aged 25 to 45 in good health and CMV-seronegative.

The V call is TRBV4-2, the J call TRBJ2-1; tentative D call: TRBD2 (6 bases). V was shortened by 1 base and J by 2 bases, with 9 bases between the two germline ends. The CDR3 covers 15 residues. Germline V gene data show CDR1 as LGHNA and CDR2 as YNFKEQ. CDR3 DNA sequence: TGTGCCAGCAGCCAAGGGAGGGTGGCCTACAATGAGCAGTTCTTC. Residues: CASSQGRVAYNEQFF.

The chain uses TRBV14 and TRBJ2-1; the match to TRBD2 covers 8 bases. Germline trimming cut 5 bases from V and 2 bases from J; bases unmatched to any gene: 8. CDR3 length: 16 residues. The germline gives CDR1 SGHDN, CDR2 FVKESK. This CDR3 reads CASSSQAGEAYNEQFF. The CDR3 DNA reads TGTGCCAGCAGCTCCCAAGCGGGAGAGGCCTACAATGAGCAGTTCTTC.

The V and J genes are TRBV30 and TRBJ1-1, with D perhaps matching TRBD1 (6 bases). CDR1 and CDR2 from the germline V gene are GTSNPN and SVGIG (reference sequence). The CDR3 is 15 amino acids. Trimming stripped 0 bases from V and 0 bases from J, with 11 bases between. CDR3 coding DNA: TGTGCCTGGAGTGTACCTACAGGGCTGAACACTGAAGCTTTCTTT. The encoded protein is CAWSVPTGLNTEAFF. Drawing the rest from reference TRBV30 and TRBJ1-1, the complete variable domain is SQTIHQWPATLVQPVGSPLSLECTVEGTSNPNLYWYRQAAGRGLQLLFYSVGIGQISSEVPQNLSASRPQDRQFILSSKKLLLSDSGFYLCAWSVPTGLNTEAFFGQGTRLTVV.

This chain joins TRBV5-8 and TRBJ2-5; D perhaps matches TRBD1 (5 bases). Germline loops: CDR1 SGHTS, CDR2 YDEGEE. This CDR3 spans 16 amino acids. Trimming cost V 6 bases and J 5 bases, with 23 bases left between them. CDR3 loop: CASTMVGVGLVETQYF. CDR3 DNA sequence: TGTGCCAGCACCATGGTAGGGGTCGGGTTAGTGGAGACCCAGTACTTC.

CDR3 sequence reads: CASSDGTVRYSPLHF. CDR3 nucleotide sequence: TGTGCCAGCAGCGACGGGACAGTTAGATATTCACCCCTCCACTTT. The chain is built from TRBV7-9 and TRBJ1-6, with 7 bases fitting TRBD1. CDR1 and CDR2 (germline): SEHNR, FQNEAQ (reference sequence). Trimming cost V 5 bases and J 8 bases; bases outside gene matches: 9. The CDR3 runs to 15 residues.

This sequence joins TRBV19 and TRBJ2-5; 7 bases map to TRBD1. With 5 bases clipped from V and 5 bases from J, the junction kept 11 bases outside the gene matches. Germline V gene data show CDR1 as LNHDA and CDR2 as SQIVND (reference sequence). The CDR3 runs to 15 residues. For the CDR3, the DNA is TGTGCCAGTAGTCCCCGACAGGGTTTGTGGGAGACCCAGTACTTC. It encodes CASSPRQGLWETQYF.

The chain employs TRBV4-3 and TRBJ2-5; TRBD2 matches 8 bases. Trimming took 0 bases from V and 0 from J; bases not matched to a gene: 6. The CDR3 extends over 17 amino acids. The germline gives CDR1 LGHNA, CDR2 YSLEER. The CDR3 nucleotides read TGCGCCAGCAGCCAAGATGGAACGCGGGAGGACCAAGAGACCCAGTACTTC. Its protein is CASSQDGTREDQETQYF.

The V call is TRBV30, the J call TRBJ1-5; D is undetermined. Deletions cut 1 base from V and 5 bases from J, with 12 bases between. Germline V lookup: CDR1 GTSNPN, CDR2 SVGIG (reference sequence). The CDR3 is 14 residues long. The CDR3 protein is CAWSGSLMDQPQHF. DNA for the CDR3: TGTGCCTGGAGTGGGAGTCTTATGGATCAGCCCCAGCATTTT. The variable domain in full, with the rest retrieved from reference TRBV30 and TRBJ1-5, is SQTIHQWPATLVQPVGSPLSLECTVEGTSNPNLYWYRQAAGRGLQLLFYSVGIGQISSEVPQNLSASRPQDRQFILSSKKLLLSDSGFYLCAWSGSLMDQPQHFGDGTRLSIL.

The chain carries TRBV28 and TRBJ1-4; no definite D call. Per the germline V gene, CDR1 is MDHEN and CDR2 is SYDVKM. CDR3 length equals 15 residues. Trimming pared 3 bases from V and 0 bases from J, leaving 8 bases between. CDR3 nucleotides: TGTGCCAGCAGTTTTAGGAGGGCAACTAATGAAAAACTGTTTTTT. It yields the protein CASSFRRATNEKLFF.